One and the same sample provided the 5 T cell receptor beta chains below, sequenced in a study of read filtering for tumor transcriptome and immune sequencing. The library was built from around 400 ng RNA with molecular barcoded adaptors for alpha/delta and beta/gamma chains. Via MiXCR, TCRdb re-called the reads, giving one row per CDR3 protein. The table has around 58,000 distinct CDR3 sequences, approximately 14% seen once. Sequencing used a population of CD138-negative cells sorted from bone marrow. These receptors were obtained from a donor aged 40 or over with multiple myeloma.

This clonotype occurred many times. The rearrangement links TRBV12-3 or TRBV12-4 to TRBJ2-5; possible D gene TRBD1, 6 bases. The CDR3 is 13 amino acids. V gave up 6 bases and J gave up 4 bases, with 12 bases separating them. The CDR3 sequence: CASREQGPETQYF. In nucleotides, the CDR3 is TGTGCCAGCAGGGAACAGGGTCCAGAGACCCAGTACTTC.

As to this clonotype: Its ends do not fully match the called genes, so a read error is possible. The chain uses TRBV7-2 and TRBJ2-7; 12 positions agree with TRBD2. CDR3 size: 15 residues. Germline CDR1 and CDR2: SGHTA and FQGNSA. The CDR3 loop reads CAGSSEVLAGGEQYF. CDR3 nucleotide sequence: TGTGCCGGCAGCTCGGAGGTGCTAGCGGGAGGGGAGCAGTACTTC.

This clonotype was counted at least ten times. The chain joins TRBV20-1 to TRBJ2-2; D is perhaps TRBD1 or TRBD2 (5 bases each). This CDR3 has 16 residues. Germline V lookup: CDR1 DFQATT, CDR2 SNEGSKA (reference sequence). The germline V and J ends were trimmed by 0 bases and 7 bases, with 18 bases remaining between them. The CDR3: CSARDLSRGAIGELFF. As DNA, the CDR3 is TGCAGTGCTAGAGATCTATCTAGAGGGGCGATCGGGGAGCTGTTTTTT.

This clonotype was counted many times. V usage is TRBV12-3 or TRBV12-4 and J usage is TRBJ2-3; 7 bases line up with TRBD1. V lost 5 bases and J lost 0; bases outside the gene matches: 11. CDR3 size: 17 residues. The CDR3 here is CASSIYRQGYSTDTQYF. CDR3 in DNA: TGTGCCAGCAGTATTTACCGACAGGGTTATAGCACAGATACGCAGTATTTT.

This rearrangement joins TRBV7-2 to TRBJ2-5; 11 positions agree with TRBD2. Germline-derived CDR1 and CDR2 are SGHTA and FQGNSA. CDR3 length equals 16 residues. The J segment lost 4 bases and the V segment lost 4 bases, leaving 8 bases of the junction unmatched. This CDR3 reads CASSSNSGRAGETQYF. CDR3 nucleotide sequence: TGTGCCAGCAGCTCGAATAGCGGGAGGGCCGGAGAGACCCAGTACTTC. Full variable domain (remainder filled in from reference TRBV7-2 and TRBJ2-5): GAGVSQSPSNKVTEKGKDVELRCDPISGHTALYWYRQSLGQGLEFLIYFQGNSAPDKSGLPSDRFSAERTGGSVSTLTIQRTQQEDSAVYLCASSSNSGRAGETQYFGPGTRLLVL.